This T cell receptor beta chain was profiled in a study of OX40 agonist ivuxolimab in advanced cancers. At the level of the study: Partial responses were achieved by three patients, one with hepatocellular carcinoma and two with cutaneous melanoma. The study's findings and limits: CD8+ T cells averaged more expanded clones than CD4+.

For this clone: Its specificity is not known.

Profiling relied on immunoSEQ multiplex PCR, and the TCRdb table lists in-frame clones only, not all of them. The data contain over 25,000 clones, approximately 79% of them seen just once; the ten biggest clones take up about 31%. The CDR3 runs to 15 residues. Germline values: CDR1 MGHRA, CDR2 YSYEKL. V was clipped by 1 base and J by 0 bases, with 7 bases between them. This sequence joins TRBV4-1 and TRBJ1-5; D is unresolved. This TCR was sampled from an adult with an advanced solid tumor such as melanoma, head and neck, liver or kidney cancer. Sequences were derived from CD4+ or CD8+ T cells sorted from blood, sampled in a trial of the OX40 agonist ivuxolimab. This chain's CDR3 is CASSQVEDSNQPQHF. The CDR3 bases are TGCGCCAGCAGCCAAGTAGAAGATAGCAATCAGCCCCAGCATTTT.